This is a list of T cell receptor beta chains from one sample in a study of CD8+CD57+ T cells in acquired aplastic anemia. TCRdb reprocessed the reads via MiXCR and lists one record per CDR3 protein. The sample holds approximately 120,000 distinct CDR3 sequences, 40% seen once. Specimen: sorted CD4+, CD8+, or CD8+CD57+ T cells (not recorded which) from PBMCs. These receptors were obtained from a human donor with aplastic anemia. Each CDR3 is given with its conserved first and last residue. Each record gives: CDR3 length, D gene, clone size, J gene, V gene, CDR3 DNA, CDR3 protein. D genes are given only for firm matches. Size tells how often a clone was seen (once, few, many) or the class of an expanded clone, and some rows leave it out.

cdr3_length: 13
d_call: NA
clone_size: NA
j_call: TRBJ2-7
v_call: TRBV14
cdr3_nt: TGTGCCAGCAGCCGGGACCGGGCCGACGAGCAGTACTTC
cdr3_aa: CASSRDRADEQYF

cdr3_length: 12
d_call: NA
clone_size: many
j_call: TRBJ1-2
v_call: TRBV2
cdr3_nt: TGTGCCAGCAGTCTTGGCAGTGGTGGCTACACCTTC
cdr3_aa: CASSLGSGGYTF

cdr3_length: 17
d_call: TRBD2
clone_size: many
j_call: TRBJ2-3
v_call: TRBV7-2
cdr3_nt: TGTGCCAGCAGCTTATTCCTAGCGGGGGGCCCCACAGATACGCAGTATTTT
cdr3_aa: CASSLFLAGGPTDTQYF

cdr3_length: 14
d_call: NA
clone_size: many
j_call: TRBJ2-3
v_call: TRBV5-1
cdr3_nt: TGCGCCAGCAGCTTGGGTCGAAGCACAGATACGCAGTATTTT
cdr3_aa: CASSLGRSTDTQYF

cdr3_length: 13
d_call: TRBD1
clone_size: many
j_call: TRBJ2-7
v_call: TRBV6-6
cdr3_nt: TGTGCCAGCAGTGGAAGGACAGGGTACGAGCAGTACTTC
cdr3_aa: CASSGRTGYEQYF

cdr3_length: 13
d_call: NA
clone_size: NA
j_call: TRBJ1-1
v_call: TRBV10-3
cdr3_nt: TGTGCCAGCAAAGCGGATTCGGGCACTGAAGCTTTCTTT
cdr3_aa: CASKADSGTEAFF

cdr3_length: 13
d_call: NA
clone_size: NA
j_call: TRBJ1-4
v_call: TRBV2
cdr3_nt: TGTGCCACGAACAGGGTCGGGGGTGAAAAACTGTTTTTT
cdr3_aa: CATNRVGGEKLFF

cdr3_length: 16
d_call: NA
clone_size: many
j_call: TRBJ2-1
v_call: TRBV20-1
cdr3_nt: TGCAGTGCTAGGCACCCGGGGGCTAGCGAGCACAATGAGCAGTTCTTC
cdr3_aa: CSARHPGASEHNEQFF

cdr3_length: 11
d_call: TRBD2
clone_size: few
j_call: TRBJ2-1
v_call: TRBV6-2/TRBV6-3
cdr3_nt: TGTGCCAGCAGTTGGAGCGGGGGGGCCTTCTTC
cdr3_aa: CASSWSGGAFF

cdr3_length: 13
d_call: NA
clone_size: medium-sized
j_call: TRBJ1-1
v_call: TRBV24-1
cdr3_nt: TGTGCCACCAGTGACGGGACAACTGTTGAAGCTTTCTTT
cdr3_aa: CATSDGTTVEAFF